These 22 T cell receptor beta chains were all obtained from the same sample, sequenced in a study of blood T cell repertoires in COVID-19. The table came from immunoSEQ multiplex PCR; TCRdb's copy has only in-frame clones and leaves some out. The sample records 200,000 to 250,000 clones, about 88% being singletons. The sequencing input was peripheral blood. These receptors were obtained from a man aged 40-50 years with acute or convalescent COVID-19.

The V call is TRBV19, the J call TRBJ2-4, with 8 bases aligning to TRBD2. CDR3 length equals 15 residues. V trimming: 5 bases; J trimming: 0 bases; junction bases outside the gene matches: 3. Germline V gene lookup returns CDR1 LNHDA and CDR2 SQIVND (reference sequence). CDR3 nucleotides: TGTGCCAGTAGTCGGGAGGGTCTAGCCAAAAACATTCAGTACTTC. It translates to CASSREGLAKNIQYF.

This chain uses TRBV5-6 with TRBJ2-5; 8 bases agree with TRBD1. Germline V gives CDR1 SGHDT, CDR2 YYEEEE. The junction had 11 bases not matched to a gene; V was cut back by 4 bases and J by 0 bases. This CDR3 contains 17 residues. CDR3 coding DNA: TGTGCCAGCAGCCGTGGACAGGGCGCCGTGTACCAAGAGACCCAGTACTTC. It yields the protein CASSRGQGAVYQETQYF.

The V gene is TRBV5-1, the J gene TRBJ1-1; TRBD1 is a possible D gene (5 bases). Germline V gene lookup returns CDR1 SGHRS and CDR2 YFSETQ. CDR3 size: 15 residues. With 5 bases removed from V and 0 bases from J, the gap between germline ends came to 14 bases. Here the CDR3 DNA reads TGCGCCAGCAGAGTCCCAGGGATGATGAACACTGAAGCTTTCTTT. Encoded protein: CASRVPGMMNTEAFF.

In regard to this clone: Distinct nucleotide sequences in the sample also encode this CDR3. The chain combines TRBV6-5 with TRBJ2-2, with 11 bases aligning to TRBD2. The germline CDR1 and CDR2 sequences are MNHEY and SVGAGI. CDR3 length: 15 residues. Trimming removed 2 bases from V and 5 bases from J; junction bases left unmatched: 1. DNA of the CDR3: TGTGCCAGCAGTTACCTAGCGGGGGGAACCGGGGAGCTGTTTTTT. Translation gives CASSYLAGGTGELFF.

The chain uses TRBV5-4 and TRBJ1-2, with 10 bases fitting TRBD1. The CDR3 runs 14 residues. The junction had 3 bases not matched to a gene; V was cut back by 4 bases and J by 3 bases. CDR1 and CDR2 (germline): SGHNT, YYREEE (reference sequence). The CDR3 region is CASSAGTGDYGYTF. CDR3 DNA: TGTGCCAGCAGCGCCGGGACAGGGGACTATGGCTACACCTTC. Complete variable domain (other parts from reference TRBV5-4 and TRBJ1-2): ETGVTQSPTHLIKTRGQQVTLRCSSQSGHNTVSWYQQALGQGPQFIFQYYREEENGRGNFPPRFSGLQFPNYSSELNVNALELDDSALYLCASSAGTGDYGYTFGSGTRLTVV.

This chain uses TRBV5-1 with TRBJ1-1; TRBD1 is a possible D gene (6 bases). The germline V gene encodes CDR1 SGHRS and CDR2 YFSETQ. The CDR3 is 12 amino acids. Trimming removed 4 bases from V and 4 bases from J, with 8 bases in between. The CDR3 nucleotides are TGCGCCAGCAGCCAGGGGAGCACTGAAGCTTTCTTT. Amino acids: CASSQGSTEAFF.

This clone was counted once. The chain recombines TRBV3-1 (or the pseudogene TRBV3-2) with TRBJ2-1, with D perhaps matching TRBD1 (6 bases). V was cut by 2 bases and J by 7 bases, with 15 bases left in between. The germline V gene encodes CDR1 LGHDT and CDR2 YNNKEL (reference sequence). This CDR3 region has 15 residues. CDR3 loop: CASSQQGILVNEQFF. The DNA of the CDR3 is TGTGCCAGCAGCCAACAGGGGATTCTTGTGAATGAGCAGTTCTTC.

The chain joins TRBV28 to TRBJ2-1; D is possibly TRBD2 (7 bases). V gave up 4 bases and J gave up 3 bases, with 16 bases separating them. Germline V gene sequence: CDR1 MDHEN, CDR2 SYDVKM. The CDR3 is made up of 16 amino acids. The CDR3 bases are TGTGCCAGCAGTTCCCCGCGGGGGCCGCTCTACAATGAGCAGTTCTTC. Translated: CASSSPRGPLYNEQFF.

This chain connects TRBV30 to TRBJ1-5; 7 bases map to TRBD1. From germline, CDR1 is GTSNPN and CDR2 SVGIG (reference sequence). CDR3 length equals 14 residues. J lost 7 bases, V lost 3 bases, and 9 bases had no gene match. The CDR3 DNA is TGTGCCTGGAGCCTGACAGGGCCCTGGCAGCCCCAGCATTTT. Encoded protein: CAWSLTGPWQPQHF.

The chain joins TRBV6-2 or TRBV6-3 to TRBJ1-6, with 7 bases that match TRBD1. There are 15 residues in the CDR3. Germline CDR1 reads MNHEY; CDR2 reads SVGEGT. Unmatched junction bases numbered 11, after V lost 6 bases and J lost 9 bases. CDR3 DNA: TGTGCCAGCAGCCAACGACAGGGAGAGGGTTCACCCCTCCACTTT. The encoded protein is CASSQRQGEGSPLHF.

V and J are TRBV5-4 and TRBJ2-3; 8 bases map to TRBD2. The germline gives CDR1 SGHNT, CDR2 YYREEE (reference sequence). This CDR3 contains 14 residues. Unmatched junction bases numbered 7, after V lost 4 bases and J lost 6 bases. The CDR3 sequence: CASSPGLAGDTQYF. CDR3 in DNA: TGTGCCAGCAGCCCCGGACTAGCCGGTGATACGCAGTATTTT.

The chain is built from TRBV5-1 and TRBJ1-2, with D tentatively TRBD1 (5 bases). Germline CDR1 is SGHRS and CDR2 is YFSETQ. The CDR3 is 14 amino acids. The V end was cut by 0 bases, the J end by 7 bases, with 13 bases between. This CDR3 reads CASSLDGAPFGYTF. Written as DNA, the CDR3 is TGCGCCAGCAGCTTGGATGGGGCCCCTTTTGGCTACACCTTC.

About this clone itself: Other DNA sequences from this sample encode an identical CDR3 as well. This chain links TRBV18 with TRBJ2-2, with TRBD2 matching over 7 bases. This CDR3 has 16 residues. V was clipped by 3 bases and J by 0 bases; unmatched bases: 4. Germline assignment: CDR1 KGHSH and CDR2 LQKENI. The CDR3 region has the DNA TGTGCCAGCTCACCCGTCGGGGGGTCGAACACCGGGGAGCTGTTTTTT. It specifies CASSPVGGSNTGELFF.

The chain joins TRBV18 to TRBJ1-2; D gene uncertain. The CDR3 runs 13 residues. Germline lookup yields CDR1 KGHSH and CDR2 LQKENI. Trimming took off 2 bases at V and 4 bases at J, with 8 bases between the two ends. DNA for the CDR3: TGTGCCAGCTCACCAAAAGAGTTCTATGGCTACACCTTC. This codes for CASSPKEFYGYTF.

Written as DNA, the CDR3 is TGTGCCTGGACCCGGGGGGCCAACACTGAAGCTTTCTTT. It specifies CAWTRGANTEAFF. The rearrangement uses TRBV30 and TRBJ1-1; possibly TRBD1 for D (6 bases). There are 13 residues in the CDR3. V was cut by 4 bases and J by 2 bases, with 11 bases left in between. Germline V gives CDR1 GTSNPN, CDR2 SVGIG (reference sequence).

This sequence joins TRBV19 and TRBJ2-6, with 7 positions matching TRBD1. This CDR3 has 16 amino acids. Trimming at V came to 8 bases and at J to 2 bases, leaving 9 bases not matched to a gene. Per the germline V gene, CDR1 is LNHDA and CDR2 is SQIVND (reference sequence). CDR3 region: CASSSRGGAGANVLTF. The DNA of the CDR3 is TGTGCCAGTTCGTCCCGAGGGGGCGCTGGGGCCAACGTCCTGACTTTC.

The CDR3, as DNA: TGTGCCAGCAGCCAAGAGGGGGGTGGCTACACCTTC. Protein sequence: CASSQEGGGYTF. J is TRBJ1-2 and V is TRBV4-2; D perhaps matches TRBD1 (5 bases). Trimming stripped 0 bases from V and 7 bases from J, with 6 bases between. Germline V gives CDR1 LGHNA, CDR2 YNFKEQ. The CDR3 is made up of 12 amino acids.

The chain recombines TRBV28 with TRBJ1-4; maybe TRBD1 (5 bases). V lost 3 bases and J lost 6, with 8 bases in between. Germline V gene sequence: CDR1 MDHEN, CDR2 SYDVKM. The CDR3 is made up of 13 amino acids. CDR3 residues: CASSLEQDEKLFF. DNA for the CDR3: TGTGCCAGCAGTTTGGAACAGGATGAAAAACTGTTTTTT.

This clone appeared once. This chain's CDR3 is CASSIRGSSYEQYF. The CDR3 DNA follows: TGTGCCAGTAGTATAAGGGGGAGCTCCTACGAGCAGTACTTC. The gene calls are TRBV19 and TRBJ2-7, with D possibly being TRBD1 (6 bases). The germline V gene has CDR1 LNHDA and CDR2 SQIVND (reference sequence). The CDR3 covers 14 residues. Trimming stripped 2 bases from V and 0 bases from J, with 8 bases between.

The chain couples TRBV28 to TRBJ1-1; unclear D gene. Germline values: CDR1 MDHEN, CDR2 SYDVKM. Trimming removed 2 bases from V and 1 base from J, with 11 bases in between. This CDR3 spans 15 amino acids. The CDR3 DNA reads TGTGCCAGCAGTTTAGACGTGGGCCCGAACACTGAAGCTTTCTTT. This encodes CASSLDVGPNTEAFF. Variable domain in full (rest from reference TRBV28 and TRBJ1-1): DVKVTQSSRYLVKRTGEKVFLECVQDMDHENMFWYRQDPGLGLRLIYFSYDVKMKEKGDIPEGYSVSREKKERFSLILESASTNQTSMYLCASSLDVGPNTEAFFGQGTRLTVV.

The rearrangement links TRBV11-1 to TRBJ1-1; D may be TRBD1 (6 bases). Germline values: CDR1 SGHAT, CDR2 FQDESV (reference sequence). The germline V and J ends were trimmed by 5 bases and 4 bases, with 14 bases remaining between them. The CDR3 has 14 amino acids. Here the CDR3 reads CASSPQGKGTEAFF. The CDR3 nucleotides read TGTGCCAGCAGCCCACAGGGAAAGGGCACTGAAGCTTTCTTT.

This CDR3 is CASSTGTSGGAFQGANVLTF. CDR3 bases: TGCGCCAGCAGCACCGGGACTAGCGGGGGTGCCTTTCAAGGGGCCAACGTCCTGACTTTC. V and J are TRBV4-1 and TRBJ2-6; 14 bases match TRBD2. The length of the CDR3 is 20 residues. The V segment lost 5 bases and the J segment 4 bases; nucleotides outside the gene matches: 13. Germline V gene sequence: CDR1 MGHRA, CDR2 YSYEKL.